Detailed here is one T cell receptor (beta chain). The repertoire was sequenced with immunoSEQ multiplex PCR; TCRdb's copy has only in-frame clones and lacks some. The profile shows 75,000 to 90,000 clones, 80% of them singletons. Germline CDR1 and CDR2: KGHSH and LQKENI. The CDR3 contains 14 residues. Trimming pared 1 base from V and 8 bases from J, leaving 11 bases between. The sample belongs to a study of blood T cell repertoires in COVID-19. Looking at the study overall: There were acute and convalescent COVID-19 samples, and they came from the United States, Italy and Spain.

This TCR came from a woman in her seventies with acute or convalescent COVID-19. Sequenced material: peripheral blood. The rearrangement joins TRBV18 to TRBJ1-4; D not certain. CDR3 sequence (DNA): TGTGCCAGCTCACCACGTCATACGGAGGAAAAACTGTTTTTT. It is translated as CASSPRHTEEKLFF.